The clone carrying this T cell receptor (beta chain) was found many times. As yet, its antigen is unknown. These data originate in a study of blood T cells in healthy people across ages. The overall study: About one barcoded beta molecule per two T cells was the capture yield of template switching. Findings and limits, study-wide: Per million T cells, TCR beta diversity dropped about linearly as age rose.

Alongside a J-beta primer mix, a sample-barcoded 5' primer served in a second PCR lasting roughly 6 to 11 cycles. TCRdb redid the calling of the 5' RACE reads with MiXCR, one entry per CDR3 protein. The data show hundreds of thousands of distinct CDR3 sequences, about 30% seen once. The germline CDR1 and CDR2 sequences are SGHTA and FQGNSA. V shed 1 base and J shed 5 bases, with 14 bases lying between them. CDR3 size: 15 residues. The sample was blood. The J gene is TRBJ1-2, the V gene TRBV7-2; D not certain. This clonotype was obtained from a woman older than 75 in good health. The CDR3, as DNA: TGTGCCAGCAGCTTAGTTTCTGTCGGAGAATATGGCTACACCTTC. Protein: CASSLVSVGEYGYTF.